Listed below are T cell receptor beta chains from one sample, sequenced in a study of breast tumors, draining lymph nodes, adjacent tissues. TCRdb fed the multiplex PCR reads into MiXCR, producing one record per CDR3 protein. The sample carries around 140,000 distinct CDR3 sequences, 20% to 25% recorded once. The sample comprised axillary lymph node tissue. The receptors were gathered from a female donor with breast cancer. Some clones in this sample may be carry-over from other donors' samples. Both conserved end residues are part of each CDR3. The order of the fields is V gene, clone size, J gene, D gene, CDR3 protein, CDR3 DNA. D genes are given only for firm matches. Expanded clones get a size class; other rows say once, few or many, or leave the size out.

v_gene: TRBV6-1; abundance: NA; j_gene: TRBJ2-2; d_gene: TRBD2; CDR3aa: CASIPSTSASGGELFF; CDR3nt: TGTGCCAGCATCCCATCGACTAGCGCGAGTGGCGGGGAGCTGTTTTTT
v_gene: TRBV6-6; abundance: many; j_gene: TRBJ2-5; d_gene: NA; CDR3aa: CASSLGLVQETQYF; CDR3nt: TGTGCCAGCAGTCTCGGACTCGTACAAGAGACCCAGTACTTC
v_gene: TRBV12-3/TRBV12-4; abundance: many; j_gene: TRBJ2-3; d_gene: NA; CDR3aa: CASSLGGTQYF; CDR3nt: TGTGCCAGCAGTTTGGGCGGTACGCAGTATTTT
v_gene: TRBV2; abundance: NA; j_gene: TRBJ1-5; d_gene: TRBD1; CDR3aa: CASSELAGGRKGNQPQHF; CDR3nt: TGTGCCAGCAGTGAATTGGCAGGGGGGAGGAAAGGCAATCAGCCCCAGCATTTT
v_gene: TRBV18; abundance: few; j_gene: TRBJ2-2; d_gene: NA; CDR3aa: CASSPIEITGELFF; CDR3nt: TGTGCCAGCTCACCAATCGAGATAACCGGGGAGCTGTTTTTT
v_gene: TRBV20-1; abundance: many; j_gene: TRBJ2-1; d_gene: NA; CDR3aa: CSAGYRSYNEQFF; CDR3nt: TGCAGTGCCGGTTACCGCTCCTACAATGAGCAGTTCTTC
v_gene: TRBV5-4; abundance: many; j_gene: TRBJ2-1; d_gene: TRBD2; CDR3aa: CASSLGGRAGNEQFF; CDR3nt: TGTGCCAGCAGCTTAGGCGGGAGGGCCGGGAATGAGCAGTTCTTC
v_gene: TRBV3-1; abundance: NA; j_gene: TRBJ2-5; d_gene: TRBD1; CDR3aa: CASSPHPGQGDQHF; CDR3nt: TGTGCCAGCAGCCCACACCCGGGACAGGGGGACCAGCACTTC
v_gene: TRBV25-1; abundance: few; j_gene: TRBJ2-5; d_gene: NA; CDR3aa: CASSVGGLETQYF; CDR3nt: TGTGCCAGCAGTGTGGGGGGCTTGGAGACCCAGTACTTC
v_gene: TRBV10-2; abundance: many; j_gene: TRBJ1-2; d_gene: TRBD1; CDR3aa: CASSETGGYGYTF; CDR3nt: TGCGCCAGCAGTGAGACAGGGGGCTATGGCTACACCTTC
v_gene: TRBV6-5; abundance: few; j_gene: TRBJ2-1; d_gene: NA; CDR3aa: CASSYSTGISYNEQFF; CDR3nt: TGTGCCAGCAGTTACTCGACGGGAATCTCCTACAATGAGCAGTTCTTC
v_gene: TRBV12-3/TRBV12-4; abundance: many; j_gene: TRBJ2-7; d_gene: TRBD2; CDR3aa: CASIGAGLSGDYEQYF; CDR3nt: TGTGCCAGCATCGGGGCCGGCCTGAGCGGGGACTACGAGCAGTACTTC
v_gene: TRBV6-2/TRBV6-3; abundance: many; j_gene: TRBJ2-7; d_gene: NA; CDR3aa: CASSVGLYEQYF; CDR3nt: TGTGCCAGCAGTGTGGGACTCTACGAGCAGTACTTC
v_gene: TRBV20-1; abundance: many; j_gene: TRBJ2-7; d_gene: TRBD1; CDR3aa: CSATRTPYGQGTSYEQYF; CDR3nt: TGCAGTGCTACTCGCACGCCCTATGGACAGGGTACCTCCTACGAGCAGTACTTC
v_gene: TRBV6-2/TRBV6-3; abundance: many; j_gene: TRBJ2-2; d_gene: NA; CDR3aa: CASSRRVTNTGELFF; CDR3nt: TGTGCCAGCAGTCGGAGGGTTACCAACACCGGGGAGCTGTTTTTT
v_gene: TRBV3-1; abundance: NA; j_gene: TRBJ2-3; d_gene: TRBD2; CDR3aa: CASSSGTSGRLDTDTQYF; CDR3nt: TGTGCCAGCAGCTCGGGGACTAGCGGGAGATTGGACACAGATACGCAGTATTTT
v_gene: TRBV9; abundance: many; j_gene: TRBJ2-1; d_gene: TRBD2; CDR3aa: CASSVVLAGLDEQFF; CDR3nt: TGTGCCAGCAGCGTAGTTCTAGCGGGACTGGATGAGCAGTTCTTC
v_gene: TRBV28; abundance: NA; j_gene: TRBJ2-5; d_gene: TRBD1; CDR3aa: CASSSLGGQGGRETQYF; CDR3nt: TGTGCCAGCAGTTCATTGGGGGGACAGGGAGGTCGAGAGACCCAGTACTTC